Listed below are T cell receptor beta chains from one sample, sequenced in a study of OX40 agonist ivuxolimab in advanced cancers. Here immunoSEQ multiplex PCR was the method, and the copy in TCRdb shows in-frame clones only, minus some. This sample yields around 77,000 clones, of which around 89% are seen a single time; more than 0.8% belongs to the top ten. Sequencing used CD4+ or CD8+ T cells sorted from blood, obtained in a trial of the OX40 agonist ivuxolimab. The receptor set was obtained from an adult with an advanced solid tumor such as melanoma, head and neck, liver or kidney cancer. Both conserved end residues are trimmed from each CDR3. The order of the fields is J gene, V gene, clone size, CDR3 protein. Expanded clones get a size class; other rows say once, few or many, or leave the size out.

j_call: TRBJ2-1; v_call: TRBV30; clone_size: -; cdr3_aa: ARAHGGGAYNEQF
j_call: TRBJ2-6; v_call: TRBV10-3; clone_size: -; cdr3_aa: AIRDTKSGANVLT
j_call: TRBJ1-2; v_call: TRBV30; clone_size: once; cdr3_aa: AWSVTGGAGYYGYT
j_call: TRBJ2-1; v_call: TRBV11-3; clone_size: -; cdr3_aa: ASRVSSGGTTLHNEQF
j_call: TRBJ2-7; v_call: TRBV11-3; clone_size: -; cdr3_aa: ASSARDGAYEQY
j_call: TRBJ2-1; v_call: TRBV2; clone_size: -; cdr3_aa: ASRRLAGGPGEQF
j_call: TRBJ1-5; v_call: TRBV28; clone_size: few; cdr3_aa: ASSLPGDAADNQPQH
j_call: TRBJ2-2; v_call: TRBV6-5; clone_size: -; cdr3_aa: ASSSQRTTGELF
j_call: TRBJ2-7; v_call: TRBV19; clone_size: -; cdr3_aa: ASSNPGQGALEQY
j_call: TRBJ2-1; v_call: TRBV10-3; clone_size: -; cdr3_aa: AISAGLAGNEQF
j_call: TRBJ1-1; v_call: TRBV18; clone_size: -; cdr3_aa: ASSPTGDRNTEAF
j_call: TRBJ2-7; v_call: TRBV6-1; clone_size: -; cdr3_aa: ASSVLGSYEQY
j_call: TRBJ2-7; v_call: TRBV2; clone_size: -; cdr3_aa: ASSESRAAMGQY
j_call: TRBJ2-1; v_call: TRBV28; clone_size: once; cdr3_aa: ASKKTGLAGKGEQF
j_call: TRBJ1-4; v_call: TRBV5-1; clone_size: -; cdr3_aa: ASSPGREGEKLF
j_call: TRBJ2-1; v_call: TRBV19; clone_size: -; cdr3_aa: ASSMASGRRYNEQF
j_call: TRBJ1-5; v_call: TRBV28; clone_size: few; cdr3_aa: ASSLVGDVQPQH
j_call: TRBJ1-5; v_call: TRBV4-1; clone_size: -; cdr3_aa: ASSQGTGGQPQH
j_call: TRBJ2-1; v_call: TRBV15; clone_size: -; cdr3_aa: ATSTGTSDYNEQF
j_call: TRBJ1-1; v_call: TRBV29-1; clone_size: -; cdr3_aa: SVEGARGYNTEAF
j_call: TRBJ2-5; v_call: TRBV11-2; clone_size: -; cdr3_aa: ASSPLVVKTQY
j_call: TRBJ1-3; v_call: TRBV5-5; clone_size: -; cdr3_aa: ASSLEGGGNTIY
j_call: TRBJ2-3; v_call: TRBV7-3; clone_size: -; cdr3_aa: ASSLSGGATDTQY
j_call: TRBJ2-1; v_call: TRBV10-3; clone_size: -; cdr3_aa: AIRPGGPDEQF
j_call: TRBJ1-2; v_call: TRBV11-2; clone_size: -; cdr3_aa: ASSSGSYGYT
j_call: TRBJ2-7; v_call: TRBV28; clone_size: once; cdr3_aa: ASSRTLGLAGPPGDEQY
j_call: TRBJ2-1; v_call: TRBV19; clone_size: -; cdr3_aa: ASSPRRQSNEQF
j_call: TRBJ2-1; v_call: TRBV10-2; clone_size: once; cdr3_aa: ASSENRGLSYNEQF
j_call: TRBJ2-7; v_call: TRBV5-4; clone_size: -; cdr3_aa: ASSFWDRMYEQY
j_call: TRBJ2-5; v_call: TRBV9; clone_size: -; cdr3_aa: ASSPGSGTPEGETQY
j_call: TRBJ2-7; v_call: TRBV6-1; clone_size: -; cdr3_aa: ASSVRPDRAYEQY
j_call: TRBJ2-7; v_call: TRBV11-1; clone_size: -; cdr3_aa: ASSRTDRVSSYEQY
j_call: TRBJ2-3; v_call: TRBV10-1; clone_size: -; cdr3_aa: ASSEGLAGGEDTQY
j_call: TRBJ1-3; v_call: TRBV7-9; clone_size: -; cdr3_aa: ASSLLEGGNTIY
j_call: TRBJ2-7; v_call: TRBV28; clone_size: -; cdr3_aa: ASSTLPSVDSSYEQY
j_call: TRBJ1-6; v_call: TRBV6-1; clone_size: -; cdr3_aa: ASSVGQADSPLH
j_call: TRBJ2-4; v_call: TRBV4-1; clone_size: -; cdr3_aa: ASSQVRGENIQY
j_call: TRBJ2-1; v_call: TRBV7-3; clone_size: -; cdr3_aa: ASSSTTGTGEQF
j_call: TRBJ2-2; v_call: TRBV27; clone_size: once; cdr3_aa: ASSSIFQQTLTGELF
j_call: TRBJ2-1; v_call: TRBV7-8; clone_size: -; cdr3_aa: ASSLVYNEQF
j_call: TRBJ1-1; v_call: TRBV2; clone_size: -; cdr3_aa: ASRSDRAGTEAF
j_call: TRBJ1-1; v_call: TRBV7-2; clone_size: -; cdr3_aa: ASSLHRQGGSTEAF
j_call: TRBJ1-5; v_call: TRBV10-3; clone_size: -; cdr3_aa: AISESKGSSNQPQH